Sequencing of this TCR beta chain was carried out in a study of T cell responses to AZD1222 COVID-19 vaccine. Study-wide points: Baseline seropositivity occurred in only a handful of AZD1222 recipients. Increased Spike-specific TCR breadth and depth were observed after two AZD1222 doses. Donors were chiefly white British, with a greater number of females, and clonal diversity was perhaps underestimated.

The ends lost 0 bases at V and 6 bases at J; junction bases unmatched: 7. This CDR3 is built from 15 residues. CDR1 MRHNA and CDR2 SNTAGT come from the germline V gene. Regarding this clone: The target antigen is unknown.

Sequencing used immunoSEQ multiplex PCR; TCRdb keeps in-frame clones, though not all of them. The sample includes about 170,000 clones, 85% to 90% of them seen just once. This receptor was taken from an adult who received the MenACWY meningococcal vaccine as a control. Sequenced here: peripheral blood, sampled 28 days after the second dose of the MenACWY control vaccine. V and J are TRBV6-4 and TRBJ1-2; the match to TRBD1 covers 7 bases. CDR3: CASSDSGGAQNGYTF. As DNA, the CDR3 is TGTGCCAGCAGTGACTCAGGGGGCGCCCAGAATGGCTACACCTTC.